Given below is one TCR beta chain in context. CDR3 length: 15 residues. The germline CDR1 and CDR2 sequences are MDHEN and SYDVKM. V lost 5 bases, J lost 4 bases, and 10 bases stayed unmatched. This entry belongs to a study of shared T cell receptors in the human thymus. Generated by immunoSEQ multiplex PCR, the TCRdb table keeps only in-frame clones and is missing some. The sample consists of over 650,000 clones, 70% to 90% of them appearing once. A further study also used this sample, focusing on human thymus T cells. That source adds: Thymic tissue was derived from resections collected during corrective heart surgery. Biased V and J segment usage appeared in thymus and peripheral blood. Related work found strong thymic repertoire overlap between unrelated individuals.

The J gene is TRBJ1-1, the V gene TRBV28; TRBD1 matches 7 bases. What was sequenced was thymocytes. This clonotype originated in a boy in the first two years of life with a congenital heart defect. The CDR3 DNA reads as TGTGCCAGCAGTCCTCGGACAGGAGACGGCACTGAAGCTTTCTTT. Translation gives CASSPRTGDGTEAFF.